The T cell receptor (beta chain) under discussion was sequenced for a study of blood T cells in healthy people across ages. As concerns this clonotype: It may be a read error: a sequence one base away is much more abundant.

No fewer than 6 micrograms of total RNA were isolated from every sample. The germline V gene has CDR1 DFQATT and CDR2 SNEGSKA (reference sequence). The CDR3 totals 14 residues. Primers used in a second PCR of roughly 7 to 12 cycles were a sample-barcoded 5' primer and a J-beta primer mix. From each sample, at least 2.5 million paired-end reads containing CDR3 were obtained. MiXCR was run by TCRdb on the 5' RACE reads, yielding one entry per CDR3 protein. The sample contains 850,000 to 950,000 distinct CDR3 sequences, under 35% of which appear only once. The chain links TRBV20-1 to TRBJ2-1; a possible D gene is TRBD2 (6 bases). Material for sequencing was blood. The source is a woman of 80 years or more in good health. CDR3 nucleotides: TGCAGTGCCGACCGGGTAGCGCGGGGCAATAAGCAGTTCTTC. Its protein is CSADRVARGNKQFF.